A single sample is the source of the 30 T cell receptor beta chains below, sequenced in a study of chemoradiotherapy in HPV16-positive cancers. Measured with immunoSEQ multiplex PCR; TCRdb has only the in-frame clones, and not every one. The table lists fewer than 25,000 clones, around 67% of them singletons. Sampling was conducted from a patient who underwent chemoradiotherapy. The receptor source for this set is a human donor with HPV-associated anogenital cancer.

This chain uses TRBV28 with TRBJ1-4, with 7 bases fitting TRBD1. The germline gives CDR1 MDHEN, CDR2 SYDVKM. CDR3 size: 15 residues. The V segment lost 5 bases and the J segment 5 bases; nucleotides outside the gene matches: 8. CDR3 protein: CASSPRQGNNEKLFF. The CDR3 DNA sequence: TGTGCCAGCAGTCCCAGACAGGGAAACAATGAAAAACTGTTTTTT.

The chain joins TRBV7-9 to TRBJ2-3, with D unclear. The V end lost 5 bases, the J end lost 6 bases, and 18 bases lay between the germline ends. The CDR3 runs to 15 residues. The germline V gene encodes CDR1 SEHNR and CDR2 FQNEAQ (reference sequence). The CDR3 DNA reads as TGTGCCAGCAGCCCTGACTGGCAATTAATCGATACGCAGTATTTT. It codes for CASSPDWQLIDTQYF.

The gene calls are TRBV4-3 and TRBJ2-3; 11 nucleotides line up with TRBD2. Germline-derived CDR1 and CDR2 are LGHNA and YSLEER. The CDR3 spans 18 residues. The V segment lost 0 bases and the J segment 4 bases; nucleotides outside the gene matches: 9. The DNA of the CDR3 is TGCGCCAGCAGCCAAGATGGTACACTAGCGGGAGAAGCAGATACGCAGTATTTT. It translates to CASSQDGTLAGEADTQYF.

This clone has just one count. The J gene is TRBJ2-1, the V gene TRBV19; D gene unclear. V gave up 3 bases and J gave up 0 bases, with 9 bases separating them. The CDR3 is 15 residues long. CDR1 LNHDA and CDR2 SQIVND come from the germline V gene (reference sequence). The CDR3 here is CASSMPVSSYNEQFF. In DNA form, the CDR3 reads TGTGCCAGTAGTATGCCGGTCAGCTCCTACAATGAGCAGTTCTTC.

The chain has TRBV18 and TRBJ2-7; TRBD1 aligns across 9 bases. CDR1 KGHSH and CDR2 LQKENI come from the germline V gene. The CDR3 length is 15 residues. V was clipped by 1 base and J by 5 bases; unmatched bases: 6. CDR3 protein: CASSPLGTGPHEQYF. CDR3 sequence (DNA): TGTGCCAGCTCACCACTCGGGACAGGGCCCCACGAGCAGTACTTC.

The genes are TRBV19 and TRBJ1-5; no firm D call. V was clipped by 4 bases and J by 4 bases, with 14 bases between them. Per the germline V gene, CDR1 is LNHDA and CDR2 is SQIVND (reference sequence). The CDR3 is 15 residues long. CDR3 sequence reads: CASSSPGRTNQPQHF. CDR3 DNA sequence: TGTGCCAGTAGTAGCCCGGGGAGGACGAATCAGCCCCAGCATTTT.

Concerning this clone: A junction boundary mismatches the germline segment, possibly from a read error. The chain carries TRBV2 and TRBJ2-2; a weak D match, TRBD2 (7 bases). The length of the CDR3 is 15 residues. The V gene's germline CDR1 is SNHLY and CDR2 FYNNEI. CDR3 sequence reads: CASSEVNRAGGGLFF. The CDR3 DNA is TGTGCCAGCAGTGAAGTTAACAGGGCCGGCGGGGGGCTGTTTTTT. Full variable domain (rest looked up from reference TRBV2 and TRBJ2-2): EPEVTQTPSHQVTQMGQEVILRCVPISNHLYFYWYRQILGQKVEFLVSFYNNEISEKSEIFDDQFSVERPDGSNFTLKIRSTKLEDSAMYFCASSEVNRAGGGLFFGEGSRLTVL.

The CDR3 DNA reads as TGTGCCAGCGGGGAAGAGACCCAGTACTTC. The encoded protein is CASGEETQYF. The chain recombines TRBV9 with TRBJ2-5; D call uncertain. This CDR3 has 10 amino acids. Trimming removed 7 bases at V and 3 bases at J, with 4 bases between. Germline CDR1 is SGDLS and CDR2 is YYNGEE.

The chain carries TRBV29-1 and TRBJ1-1; 7 positions agree with TRBD1. V shed 3 bases and J 2 bases; nucleotides not matched to a gene: 9. The CDR3 spans 15 residues. Germline assignment: CDR1 SQVTM and CDR2 ANQGSEA. The CDR3 bases are TGCAGCGTTGATCCGGGACAGAATTTTAACACTGAAGCTTTCTTT. Translation gives CSVDPGQNFNTEAFF.

The chain carries TRBV13 and TRBJ2-7; D may correspond to TRBD1 or TRBD2 (6 bases each). This CDR3 has 19 amino acids. Germline V gives CDR1 PRHDT, CDR2 FYEKMQ (reference sequence). The germline V and J ends were trimmed by 1 base and 5 bases, with 27 bases remaining between them. CDR3 sequence (DNA): TGTGCCAGCAGCTTAGTACGTGGGGGGTCCGATCTTAGGGGGGACGAGCAGTACTTC. This translates into CASSLVRGGSDLRGDEQYF.

This clone was picked up a small number of times. The chain links TRBV10-3 to TRBJ1-6; TRBD1 matches 11 bases. The CDR3 has 15 residues. Germline V CDR1 and CDR2: ENHRY, SYGVKD. After removal of 6 bases from V and 10 bases from J, the junction contained 8 bases not matched to a gene. Written as DNA, the CDR3 is TGTGCCATCAGGGAACCGGGACAGGGGGGATCACCCCTCCACTTT. Translating gives CAIREPGQGGSPLHF.

The chain employs TRBV5-1 and TRBJ1-2, with TRBD1 matching 10 bases. The CDR3 has 15 residues. V shed 4 bases and J 5 bases; nucleotides not matched to a gene: 8. From germline, CDR1 is SGHRS and CDR2 YFSETQ. CDR3 protein: CASSNGGTGAYGYTF. The CDR3 coding sequence is TGCGCCAGCAGCAACGGAGGGACAGGGGCATATGGCTACACCTTC.

CDR3: CASSQRSGIPHFAKNIQYF. The CDR3 DNA is TGTGCCAGCAGCCAACGCTCCGGGATTCCGCACTTCGCCAAAAACATTCAGTACTTC. The genes are TRBV4-2 and TRBJ2-4; TRBD2 is a possible D gene (5 bases). The V end lost 2 bases, the J end lost 1 base, and 21 bases lay between the germline ends. Germline loops: CDR1 LGHNA, CDR2 YNFKEQ. The CDR3 is 19 amino acids.

This rearrangement joins TRBV28 to TRBJ2-6, with 7 bases that match TRBD1. Trimming took 5 bases from V and 0 from J; bases not matched to a gene: 7. The CDR3 is made up of 17 amino acids. CDR1 and CDR2 (germline): MDHEN, SYDVKM. CDR3 nucleotides: TGTGCCAGCAGTCGGGACAGCGTAAGCTCTGGGGCCAACGTCCTGACTTTC. Its protein product is CASSRDSVSSGANVLTF.

V usage is TRBV19 and J usage is TRBJ1-3, with unresolved D. V was pared by 7 bases and J by 0 bases, with 19 bases between. Germline assignment: CDR1 LNHDA and CDR2 SQIVND (reference sequence). The CDR3 length is 17 residues. CDR3 DNA: TGTGCCAGTACCCCGACATCACTCCTCATCTCTGGAAACACCATATATTTT. It is translated as CASTPTSLLISGNTIYF. Combining the CDR3 with reference TRBV19 and TRBJ1-3 gives the whole variable domain DGGITQSPKYLFRKEGQNVTLSCEQNLNHDAMYWYRQDPGQGLRLIYYSQIVNDFQKGDIAEGYSVSREKKESFPLTVTSAQKNPTAFYLCASTPTSLLISGNTIYFGEGSWLTVV.

The V call is TRBV7-3, the J call TRBJ2-3, with D perhaps TRBD1 or TRBD2 (5 bases each). Germline CDR1 and CDR2: SGHTA and FQGTGA. CDR3 size: 15 residues. Trimming took off 5 bases at V and 2 bases at J, with 14 bases between the two ends. DNA of the CDR3: TGTGCCAGCAGCGTCGGGGCGCTAGACACAGATACGCAGTATTTT. Translation gives CASSVGALDTDTQYF.

The rearrangement joins TRBV6-5 to TRBJ1-1; no definite D call. Germline CDR1 is MNHEY and CDR2 is SVGAGI. The CDR3 runs to 13 residues. V gave up 5 bases and J gave up 8 bases, with 15 bases separating them. The CDR3 DNA sequence: TGTGCCAGCAGTCCAAGAGGGTTTTGGGAAGCTTTCTTT. It codes for CASSPRGFWEAFF.

The V and J genes are TRBV5-1 and TRBJ2-7, with 7 bases aligning to TRBD2. The CDR3 is made up of 17 amino acids. Per germline, CDR1 SGHRS and CDR2 YFSETQ. V shed 7 bases, J shed 3 bases, and the junction held 19 bases outside the gene matches. CDR3 region: CASSFYPGLADNYEQYF. The CDR3 DNA sequence: TGCGCCAGCTCATTTTATCCGGGGCTAGCGGACAACTACGAGCAGTACTTC.

This clone was seen more than once but under ten times. The chain uses TRBV27 and TRBJ2-7; the D is unclear. Germline V gives CDR1 MNHEY, CDR2 SMNVEV (reference sequence). V was trimmed by 8 bases and J by 0 bases, leaving 14 bases between them. The CDR3 runs 14 residues. CDR3 loop: CASGFSRSSYEQYF. The CDR3 DNA reads TGTGCCAGCGGATTTAGCCGGAGCTCCTACGAGCAGTACTTC.

This chain links TRBV28 with TRBJ1-2; TRBD1 agrees at 7 bases. After removal of 4 bases from V and 8 bases from J, the junction contained 7 bases not matched to a gene. This CDR3 region has 13 residues. Germline V gene lookup returns CDR1 MDHEN and CDR2 SYDVKM. Here the CDR3 DNA reads TGTGCCAGCAGTTCCGGGACAGCCAGAGGCTACACCTTC. The encoded protein is CASSSGTARGYTF.

This clone has a single count. The CDR3 here is CASSSMRSNSYNEQFF. CDR3 coding DNA: TGTGCCAGCAGTTCGATGCGCTCGAACTCCTACAATGAGCAGTTCTTC. This chain joins TRBV28 and TRBJ2-1; D remains ambiguous. The CDR3 has 16 residues. The ends were cut back, 4 bases at V and 0 bases at J, with 13 bases in the middle. Germline V CDR1 and CDR2: MDHEN, SYDVKM.

This clone was seen a single time. Written as DNA, the CDR3 is TGTGCCTGGAGTTACGGGGCTGGAAACACCATATATTTT. Its translation is CAWSYGAGNTIYF. V gene TRBV30 combines with J gene TRBJ1-3; D is ambiguous. CDR1 is GTSNPN, CDR2 SVGIG, per germline (reference sequence). Trimming left V 2 bases short and J 2 bases short, with 7 bases between. This CDR3 has 13 residues.

The chain joins TRBV9 to TRBJ2-5, with D possibly TRBD1 on 5 matching bases. This CDR3 comprises 14 residues. CDR1 SGDLS and CDR2 YYNGEE come from the germline V gene. Trimming took off 4 bases at V and 5 bases at J, with 15 bases between the two ends. CDR3 amino acids: CASSPGGRAETQYF. CDR3 in DNA: TGTGCCAGCAGCCCAGGTGGCAGGGCGGAGACCCAGTACTTC.

V is TRBV18 and J is TRBJ2-7; 7 positions match TRBD1. The CDR3 consists of 11 residues. V lost 5 bases and J lost 5; bases outside the gene matches: 0. Germline CDR1 reads KGHSH; CDR2 reads LQKENI. CDR3: CASSGTDEQYF. CDR3 coding DNA: TGTGCCAGCTCAGGGACAGACGAGCAGTACTTC.

CDR3 sequence: CASSLAEGQPQHF. The CDR3 nucleotides are TGTGCCAGCAGCTTAGCGGAGGGACAGCCCCAGCATTTT. This chain links TRBV11-2 with TRBJ1-5; D unclear. This CDR3 region has 13 residues. V lost 1 base and J 7 bases, leaving 8 bases between the germline ends. The germline V gene encodes CDR1 SGHAT and CDR2 FQNNGV.

This clone was seen a handful of times. The V call is TRBV7-2, the J call TRBJ1-6; D unresolved. This CDR3 contains 17 residues. Germline V CDR1 and CDR2: SGHTA, FQGNSA. V lost 2 bases, J lost 0 bases, and 11 bases lay in between. CDR3 coding DNA: TGTGCCAGCAGCTTACGGAGGAGGAGCTCCTATAATTCACCCCTCCACTTT. Protein: CASSLRRRSSYNSPLHF.

The chain uses TRBV5-1 and TRBJ2-3; TRBD2 aligns across 9 bases. This CDR3 has 19 residues. Germline V gene sequence: CDR1 SGHRS, CDR2 YFSETQ. With 3 bases clipped from V and 0 bases from J, the junction kept 14 bases outside the gene matches. Here the CDR3 reads CASSSDSREGRGSTDTQYF. CDR3 DNA sequence: TGCGCCAGCAGCTCCGACTCGCGGGAGGGCCGGGGAAGCACAGATACGCAGTATTTT. Full variable domain (outside the CDR3, taken from reference TRBV5-1 and TRBJ2-3): KAGVTQTPRYLIKTRGQQVTLSCSPISGHRSVSWYQQTPGQGLQFLFEYFSETQRNKGNFPGRFSGRQFSNSRSEMNVSTLELGDSALYLCASSSDSREGRGSTDTQYFGPGTRLTVL.

The chain has TRBV25-1 and TRBJ1-1; D not certain. Trimming left V 6 bases short and J 0 bases short, with 5 bases between. CDR3 size: 12 residues. Germline lookup yields CDR1 MGHDK and CDR2 SYGVNS. The CDR3 loop reads CASRTVNTEAFF. In DNA form, the CDR3 reads TGTGCCAGCAGAACAGTGAACACTGAAGCTTTCTTT.

The gene calls are TRBV19 and TRBJ1-2; D is possibly TRBD1 (6 bases). The V and J ends lost 9 bases and 8 bases respectively, with 31 bases between them. The CDR3 contains 17 residues. CDR1 and CDR2 from the germline V gene are LNHDA and SQIVND (reference sequence). CDR3 sequence: CASTPMGLQGPLRGYTF. The CDR3 nucleotides read TGTGCCAGCACACCCATGGGGCTACAGGGACCACTGAGGGGCTACACCTTC.

This sequence joins TRBV7-6 and TRBJ1-2; the D gene is possibly TRBD1 (5 bases). V lost 6 bases, J lost 5 bases, and 16 bases lay in between. This CDR3 is built from 14 residues. CDR1 and CDR2 (germline): SGHVS, FNYEAQ. The CDR3 nucleotides are TGTGCCAGCAGTCCCGTCGGGACCCCATATGGCTACACCTTC. This gives the protein CASSPVGTPYGYTF. Using reference TRBV7-6 and TRBJ1-2 for the parts outside the CDR3, the full variable domain is GAGVSQSPRYKVTKRGQDVALRCDPISGHVSLYWYRQALGQGPEFLTYFNYEAQQDKSGLPNDRFSAERPEGSISTLTIQRTEQRDSAMYRCASSPVGTPYGYTFGSGTRLTVV.